The present T cell receptor beta chain was sequenced within a study of blood T cell repertoires in COVID-19. Study at large: Whether acute or convalescent, the COVID-19 samples came from the United States, Italy and Spain. PBMCs, B-cell-depleted T cells, or T cells were the source of the cDNA or gDNA that made up the material.

V shed 0 bases and J 4 bases; nucleotides not matched to a gene: 3. Per germline, CDR1 SGDLS and CDR2 YYNGEE. The CDR3 spans 15 residues. Methods used by the authors: Reference gene primer amplification gave estimated nucleated cell counts. Measured with immunoSEQ multiplex PCR; TCRdb has only the in-frame clones, and not every one. V, J and clone size reflect that table, while D and trimming were determined from the DNA. The sample lists about 83,000 clones, around 90% occurring once. The V and J genes are TRBV9 and TRBJ2-3; 9 nucleotides agree with TRBD2. The sequence was obtained from a woman aged 80 or over with active or convalescent COVID-19. Sequencing used peripheral blood. DNA of the CDR3: TGTGCCAGCAGCGTAGCCGGCGGGGGGGCAGATACGCAGTATTTT. It yields the protein CASSVAGGGADTQYF.